This T cell receptor (beta chain) was captured in a study of cytomegalovirus exposure and HLA in healthy donors (TCRdb year 2017). Turning to the overall study: In an earlier analysis of roughly 590 of the donors, approximately 300 Gb of sequence data and just under 120 million unique TCR beta sequences from 180 million or so T cells were reported. An early release that covered around 590 HLA-typed donors contained 300 to 350 gigabases of sequencing data and tens of millions of unique TCR sequences. Among the roughly 430 genotyped donors, under 90% belonged to the genetic ancestry cluster associated with self-reported Caucasian donors. The aim of the study was to test whether cataloging public T cell receptors could identify signatures of past pathogen exposure. The T cell repertoires of 666 subjects were profiled by immunosequencing and related to cytomegalovirus serostatus. In addition to the first cohort of 650 to 750 subjects, a separate validation cohort of 100 to 150 different subjects was used. The study combined high-throughput TCR immunosequencing, statistical association of individual TCRs with disease status, and machine learning to predict cytomegalovirus infection status. A later analysis re-examined previously published TCR beta repertoires from several hundred donors and added high-resolution HLA genotyping to investigate patterns of TCR occurrence. Rather than using new phenotypic data, the later analysis identified candidate immune exposures from TCR beta sequences and from how often those sequences occurred across donors. An earlier analysis of approximately 580 of the donors used high-throughput TCR beta sequencing to judge whether each TCR beta V gene segment behaved as functional or pseudogenic. Donor age, sex, ethnicity and CMV serostatus were compiled alongside the repertoire data. In a later genetic analysis, genome-wide SNP genotypes for about three fifths of the roughly 670 donors were used, and that subset was treated as a discovery cohort. All discovery cohort repertoires had been generated using a single sequencing platform. Both class I and class II loci were covered by HLA typing, at four-digit resolution. The number of typed donors differed by locus: roughly 629-630 for A, B, C, DRB1 and DQB1; about 520 for DQA1; some 610 for DPA1; and roughly 450 for DPB1. Five DR-DQ haplotypes were handled as single units for association and clustering because linkage in the cohort was strong. Among 300 to 450 genotyped donors of the cohort, an average of around 240,000 unique TCR beta nucleotide sequences were sequenced per donor, 15% to 20% of them non-productive.

About this clone: It has no known antigen specificity. Nothing much larger sits one base from this clone, and base qualities are not available.

Preparation of the library involved the immunoSEQ multiplex PCR assay. For the multiplex PCR, a mixture combining 60 forward primers for TCR Vbeta segments and 13 reverse primers for TCR Jbeta segments was used. Amplification of the CDR3 region of rearranged TCR beta genes was performed with a multiplex PCR assay on genomic DNA. The amplified TCR beta libraries were sequenced on the Illumina HiSeq System as 87-base-pair reads. Regarding the original processing steps: In a later analysis, approximately 74 million unique TCR beta chains were counted across the 500 to 850 repertoires, and around 10 million of these chains were shared by at least two donors. Raw reads were error-corrected and collapsed into unique sequences with a nearest-neighbor algorithm that merged closely related sequences to remove PCR and sequencing errors. Alignment of CDR3 sequences to IMGT reference sequences was used to assign V, D and J gene segments. For a sequence to be retained, a match of at least six nucleotides was required to both a V gene segment and a J gene segment. A rearrangement was called productive if the CDR3 had no stop codons and remained in frame with V and J, and every other rearrangement was called non-productive. Following IMGT convention, CDR3 was defined as the stretch from the second conserved V-encoded cysteine to the conserved J-encoded phenylalanine. The earlier analysis of about 590 of the donors excluded sequences that lacked an unambiguous match to a single V gene segment. An earlier analysis of approximately 590 of the donors classified V segments as functional when productive rearrangements were above 56.7% and as segregating when the standard deviation between donors was above 5%. A statistical classification framework was built for diagnosing cytomegalovirus status from the catalog of TCR beta chain sequences. In a later analysis, V and J genes were assigned by comparing TCR nucleotide sequences against IMGT/GENE-DB human TR gene sequences. In a later analysis, CDR3 sequences and most-parsimonious VDJ recombination scenarios were assigned using the TCRdist pipeline. A later analysis defined each TCR beta chain by its CDR3 amino acid sequence plus V-gene family, and excluded reads lacking a unique V-gene family. To address suspected cross-contamination and a sequencing artifact, a later analysis removed over 500 highly shared, low-generation-probability nucleotide sequences. For each public chain, a later analysis derived a clonal expansion index from normalized ranks of inferred template counts within each repertoire. In a later analysis, generation probabilities were computed using a VDJ recombination model fitted to out-of-frame rearrangements, and the results were checked against IGoR. A later analysis scored TCR-TCR, TCR-HLA and TCR-CMV co-occurrence with hypergeometric tests, applying a repertoire-size bias correction to TCR pairs. In a later analysis, false discovery rates were estimated by permuting HLA or CMV assignments 20 times. In a later analysis, co-occurring TCRs were grouped using DBSCAN, and TCRdist sequence similarity was added for clustering within HLA-allele-positive subsets. Repertoires with fewer than 30,000 or more than 120,000 public chains, plus five repertoires with anomalous nucleotide sharing, were excluded from co-occurrence clustering. The clones in this table, taken by TCRdb from immuneACCESS, are in-frame only. Not every clone is retained; where verified, under half of the shortfall comes from an unresolved V gene, and the cause of the rest is unknown. Clone size and V and J calls were adopted from that table, with D and trimming inferred from the DNA. The sample table holds about 120,000 clones, of which about 73% were seen once. The ten biggest clones cover 6.5% to 9% of the sample.

In total, 600 or so healthy bone marrow donors made up the cohort. All cohort members were sampled while nominally healthy, although unrecorded immune exposures were likely present. The donor was CMV seropositive and belonged to the group of 250 to 300 seropositive cohort members. Every donor gave a peripheral blood sample, and the peripheral blood mononuclear cells from that sample were used for TCR beta sequencing. The Qiagen DNeasy Blood Extraction Kit was used to extract genomic DNA from the blood cell samples. The junction shows trimming of 6 bases on V and 0 bases on J, plus 15 bases between the germline ends. The CDR3 numbers 16 residues from cysteine through phenylalanine. Kept here is only the CDR3 DNA, which spans 48 bases and is read in frame from base 1. As encoded in the germline V gene, CDR1 is SNHLY while CDR2 is FYNNEI. What the study reported, not specific to this receptor: Correlated functional status among segregating V segments might reflect linkage disequilibrium, but an unknown experimental factor could not be ruled out. In a later analysis, several top co-occurrence clusters were reported to appear linked to parvovirus B19, influenza, CMV and Epstein-Barr virus. The study listed approximately 150 TCR beta chains as associated with cytomegalovirus. In an earlier analysis of fewer than 700 of the donors, most TCR beta V segments appeared in productive rearrangements about 87% or about 30% of the time, broadly matching IMGT annotations. In a later analysis, HLA-associated TCR beta chains were found to be more clonally expanded and to have lower generation probabilities than equally common non-associated chains. A later analysis found that most CMV-associated TCR beta chains appeared HLA-restricted, with HLA associations seemingly driven largely by CMV exposure. In a later analysis, TCR association rates were found to vary across HLA loci, with the most associated TCRs seen for DRB1 alleles and the fewest for HLA-C alleles. In vitro tests confirmed that a few of the cytomegalovirus-associated TCR beta chains recognize cytomegalovirus antigens. Specific HLA alleles were associated with 15,000 to 20,000 TCR beta sequences at a false discovery rate of 0.05 in a later analysis. For the cohort, immune exposure information was limited to CMV serostatus. A further reported finding was that TCR beta sequences accurately predicted the HLA-A and HLA-B alleles for most subjects in the first cohort. The presence/absence analyses assumed that sequencing depth was roughly uniform across donors, and that assumption may not be true. When HLA alleles, especially DR and DQ, strongly co-occurred, TCR associations were difficult to assign to individual alleles. In this cohort, only TCR beta chains were sequenced, and detectable features were limited by the absence of alpha or paired-chain data. The earlier analysis of 587 of the donors excluded roughly 17 rarely observed V segments, including chromosome 9 orphons, because counts were too low. The sequencing pipeline was judged likely to have produced a cluster of highly shared sequence variants as a technical artifact. The authors suggested that the approach could potentially be generalized to other disease states and immunological phenotypes. According to a later genetic analysis, donors in an Asian-associated ancestry cluster had fewer N-insertions in productive TCRs than the roughly 670-donor mean. Cytomegalovirus status was reported to be diagnosed by the classifier with high specificity and sensitivity in both the original and validation cohorts. Because some donors lacked HLA typing at each locus, the association tests relied only on the typed subset. Most TCR sequences were observed very rarely across donors, whereas some public TCRs were present in many individuals. Some IMGT-functional V segments, including TRBV6-2 and TRBV6-3, could not be distinguished by the 87-base-pair reads and were therefore excluded. A later genetic analysis associated a missense DCLRE1C variant with V-gene and J-gene trimming of TCR beta chains, and an independent cohort replicated the association.

The TCR sequence derives from a middle-aged woman in good health and CMV-seropositive. Input material: PBMCs. The V and J genes are TRBV2 and TRBJ1-5; TRBD1 is possibly the D segment (6 matching bases). The DNA reads TGTGCCAGCAGCAGGGAGGGGGGGATTAGCAATCAGCCCCAGCATTTT. Protein translation: CASSREGGISNQPQHF.